Detailed here is one T cell receptor (beta chain). What it binds is not known. This CDR3 comprises 14 residues. Germline assignment: CDR1 LNHDA and CDR2 SQIVND (reference sequence). V lost 5 bases and J lost 8, with 15 bases in between. The sample comes from a study of T cell responses to AZD1222 COVID-19 vaccine. General study findings and limits: With two AZD1222 doses given, Spike-specific TCR breadth and depth both rose. Across the whole spike, CD4 TCRs peaked at regions 160-218 and 743-854. Sampled repertoires all dated from after the peak T cell response.

Generated by immunoSEQ multiplex PCR, the TCRdb table keeps only in-frame clones and is missing some. This table has 150,000 or so clones, roughly nine tenths appearing once. The sample consisted of peripheral blood, taken on day 0 of AZD1222 vaccination. This TCR was sampled from an adult in good health. This rearrangement joins TRBV19 to TRBJ1-4; the D is unclear. This CDR3 is CASSLTTLTEKLFF. In DNA form, the CDR3 reads TGTGCCAGTAGTCTGACAACGTTGACGGAAAAACTGTTTTTT.